This paragraph reports one TCR beta chain. Its antigen is undetermined. V dropped 5 bases and J dropped 2; count of bases not matched to a gene: 6. This CDR3 is 15 amino acids long. Germline values: CDR1 LNHDA, CDR2 SQIVND (reference sequence). This sample stems from a study of cytomegalovirus exposure and HLA in healthy donors. Study-level information: The roughly 120 validation repertoires, a later analysis reported, used the same platform as the approximately 730 repertoires from the first cohort.

Only in-frame clones appear in the TCRdb table, and some are missing; sequencing was by immunoSEQ multiplex PCR. The data hold about 73,000 clones, with about 90% observed a single time. Study-wide results and limits: TCR sequences were mostly rare, though some public TCRs occurred in many donors. Through in vitro validation, a few CMV-associated chains were shown to be specific for CMV antigens. Overall, approximately 150 TCR beta chains were annotated as cytomegalovirus-associated.

The specimen sequenced was PBMCs. This TCR was sampled from a woman in her late teens or twenties in good health and CMV-seropositive. The chain uses TRBV19 and TRBJ2-7; 10 bases are a match to TRBD1. The CDR3 DNA sequence: TGTGCCAGTAGTCCCTCGGGACAGGGGCCCTACGAGCAGTACTTC. Translation gives CASSPSGQGPYEQYF.